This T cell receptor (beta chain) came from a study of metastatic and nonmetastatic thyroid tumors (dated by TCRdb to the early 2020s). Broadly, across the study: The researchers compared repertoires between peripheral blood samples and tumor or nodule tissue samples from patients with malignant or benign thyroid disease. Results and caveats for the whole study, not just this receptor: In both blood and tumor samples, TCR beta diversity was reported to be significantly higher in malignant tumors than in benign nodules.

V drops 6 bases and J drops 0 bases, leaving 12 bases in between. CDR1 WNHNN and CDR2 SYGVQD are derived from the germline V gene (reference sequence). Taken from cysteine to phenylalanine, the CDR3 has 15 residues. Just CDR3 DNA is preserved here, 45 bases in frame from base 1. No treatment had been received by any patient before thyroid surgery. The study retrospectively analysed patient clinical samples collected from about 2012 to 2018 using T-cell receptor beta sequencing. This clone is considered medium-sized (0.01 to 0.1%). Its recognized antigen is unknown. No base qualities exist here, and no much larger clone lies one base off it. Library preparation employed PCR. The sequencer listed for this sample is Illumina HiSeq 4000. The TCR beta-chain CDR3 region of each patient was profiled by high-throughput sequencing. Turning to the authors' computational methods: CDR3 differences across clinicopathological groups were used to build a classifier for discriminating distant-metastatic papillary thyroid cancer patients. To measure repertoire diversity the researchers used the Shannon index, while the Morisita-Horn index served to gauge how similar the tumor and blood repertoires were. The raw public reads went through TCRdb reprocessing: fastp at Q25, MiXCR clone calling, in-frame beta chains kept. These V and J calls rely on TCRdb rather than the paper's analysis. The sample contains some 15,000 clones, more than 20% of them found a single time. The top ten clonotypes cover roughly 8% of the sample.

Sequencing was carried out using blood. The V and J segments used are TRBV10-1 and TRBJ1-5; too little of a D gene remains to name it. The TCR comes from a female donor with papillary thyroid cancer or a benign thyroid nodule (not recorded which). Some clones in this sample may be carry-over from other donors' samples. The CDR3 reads CASSEAGYSNQPQHF. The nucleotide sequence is TGCGCCAGCAGCGAGGCGGGGTATAGCAATCAGCCCCAGCATTTT.